The 14 T cell receptor beta chains presented below share a single source sample, sequenced in a study of blood T cell repertoires in COVID-19. Some clones are missing from TCRdb's copy, which holds only in-frame ones; the method was immunoSEQ multiplex PCR. The sample shows over 100,000 clones, roughly 86% of them seen only once. Sequenced sample: peripheral blood. The receptors stem from a woman aged 70-85 years with COVID-19, enrolled during active disease.

The V call is TRBV5-1, the J call TRBJ1-1; D is perhaps TRBD1 (5 bases). V was pared by 5 bases and J by 1 base, with 12 bases between. CDR3 size: 14 residues. Germline loops: CDR1 SGHRS, CDR2 YFSETQ. The CDR3 is CASRAGLENTEAFF. The DNA of the CDR3 is TGCGCCAGCAGGGCAGGGTTAGAGAACACTGAAGCTTTCTTT.

The chain is built from TRBV29-1 and TRBJ2-1, with D possibly TRBD2 on 6 matching bases. The CDR3 is made up of 15 amino acids. Per the germline V gene, CDR1 is SQVTM and CDR2 is ANQGSEA. Trimming cost V 0 bases and J 5 bases, with 14 bases left between them. The CDR3 nucleotides are TGCAGCGTTGAAGATACGGGAGAACTAAACAATGAGCAGTTCTTC. It encodes CSVEDTGELNNEQFF.

The V and J genes are TRBV6-2 or TRBV6-3 and TRBJ2-7; 9 bases align to TRBD2. Per germline, CDR1 MNHEY and CDR2 SVGEGT. The CDR3 consists of 14 residues. Unmatched junction bases numbered 6, after V lost 4 bases and J lost 5 bases. The CDR3 reads CASSLAGESDEQYF. In DNA, the CDR3 is TGTGCCAGCAGTTTAGCGGGGGAATCCGACGAGCAGTACTTC.

V and J are TRBV7-8 and TRBJ2-1, with a tentative D call TRBD1 (5 bases). Germline CDR1 is SGHVS and CDR2 is FQNEAQ. The CDR3 runs to 14 residues. V was shortened by 2 bases and J by 5 bases, with 10 bases between the two germline ends. CDR3 sequence reads: CASSLMTANNEQFF. CDR3 nucleotide sequence: TGTGCCAGCAGCTTAATGACAGCAAACAATGAGCAGTTCTTC.

The J gene is TRBJ2-5, the V gene TRBV5-1; 8 positions agree with TRBD1. The CDR3 totals 15 residues. Germline CDR1 is SGHRS and CDR2 is YFSETQ. Unmatched junction bases numbered 8, after V lost 4 bases and J lost 3 bases. The CDR3 here is CASSLRGHWEETQYF. Written as DNA, the CDR3 is TGCGCCAGCAGCCTCAGGGGGCATTGGGAAGAGACCCAGTACTTC. The whole variable domain, remainder taken from reference TRBV5-1 and TRBJ2-5, is KAGVTQTPRYLIKTRGQQVTLSCSPISGHRSVSWYQQTPGQGLQFLFEYFSETQRNKGNFPGRFSGRQFSNSRSEMNVSTLELGDSALYLCASSLRGHWEETQYFGPGTRLLVL.

The chain joins TRBV5-6 to TRBJ2-3, with D perhaps matching TRBD2 (5 bases). The V end was cut by 3 bases, the J end by 0 bases, with 17 bases between. CDR1 and CDR2 from the germline V gene are SGHDT and YYEEEE. CDR3 length: 17 residues. The CDR3 here is CASSSEGWESSTDTQYF. The CDR3 DNA reads TGTGCCAGCAGCTCGGAAGGTTGGGAGTCTAGCACAGATACGCAGTATTTT.

The chain recombines TRBV5-1 with TRBJ2-3, with D tentatively TRBD2 (7 bases). Trimming stripped 4 bases from V and 1 base from J, with 22 bases between. From germline, CDR1 is SGHRS and CDR2 YFSETQ. This CDR3 has 18 amino acids. CDR3 residues: CASSPSGVGGGRTDTQYF. DNA for the CDR3: TGCGCCAGCAGCCCTTCGGGAGTTGGCGGGGGCCGCACAGATACGCAGTATTTT. Together with reference TRBV5-1 and TRBJ2-3, the CDR3 gives the full variable domain: KAGVTQTPRYLIKTRGQQVTLSCSPISGHRSVSWYQQTPGQGLQFLFEYFSETQRNKGNFPGRFSGRQFSNSRSEMNVSTLELGDSALYLCASSPSGVGGGRTDTQYFGPGTRLTVL.

J is TRBJ2-2 and V is TRBV7-9, with D hard to call. The germline gives CDR1 SEHNR, CDR2 FQNEAQ (reference sequence). V lost 2 bases, J lost 3 bases, and 13 bases lay in between. CDR3 size: 16 residues. In DNA form, the CDR3 reads TGTGCCAGCAGCTTACCCGGTGGAAGCGACACCGGGGAGCTGTTTTTT. Amino acids: CASSLPGGSDTGELFF.

This rearrangement joins TRBV5-4 to TRBJ1-2; 7 bases are a match to TRBD1. The ends lost 4 bases at V and 2 bases at J; junction bases unmatched: 11. This CDR3 spans 16 amino acids. CDR1 SGHNT and CDR2 YYREEE come from the germline V gene (reference sequence). The CDR3 reads CASSGRTGSLNYGYTF. In nucleotides, the CDR3 is TGTGCCAGCAGCGGGCGGACAGGAAGCTTGAACTATGGCTACACCTTC.

The CDR3 nucleotides read TGCGCCAGCAGCTGGATCCAGGGCACTGAAGCTTTCTTT. Translation gives CASSWIQGTEAFF. The rearrangement uses TRBV5-1 and TRBJ1-1; a weak D match, TRBD1 (5 bases). The length of the CDR3 is 13 residues. Germline lookup yields CDR1 SGHRS and CDR2 YFSETQ. V lost 3 bases and J lost 4, with 10 bases in between.

The chain carries TRBV19 and TRBJ1-1, with 7 bases matching TRBD1. CDR3 length equals 17 residues. The ends lost 1 base at V and 5 bases at J; junction bases unmatched: 13. The germline V gene has CDR1 LNHDA and CDR2 SQIVND (reference sequence). CDR3 DNA sequence: TGTGCCAGTAGTATAGGAGAGGGCAGGGGGTCAGAAACTGAAGCTTTCTTT. It translates to CASSIGEGRGSETEAFF.

The rearrangement links TRBV9 to TRBJ2-1; 7 bases agree with TRBD2. The CDR3 has 16 amino acids. Germline V gene data show CDR1 as SGDLS and CDR2 as YYNGEE. The trim removed 3 bases at V and 4 bases at J, leaving 10 bases unmatched. CDR3 loop: CASSALQSGVYNEQFF. The CDR3 coding sequence is TGTGCCAGCAGCGCTCTCCAGAGCGGGGTTTACAATGAGCAGTTCTTC.

In its sample, this clone was seen a few times. The rearrangement uses TRBV5-1 and TRBJ1-4; 7 bases map to TRBD1. Germline trimming cut 0 bases from V and 8 bases from J; bases unmatched to any gene: 7. The CDR3 is made up of 15 amino acids. Germline CDR1 reads SGHRS; CDR2 reads YFSETQ. The CDR3 region is CASSLGQGITEKLFF. The CDR3 nucleotides are TGCGCCAGCAGCTTGGGACAGGGTATTACCGAAAAACTGTTTTTT.

The chain has TRBV12-3 or TRBV12-4 and TRBJ1-6; no clear D. V gave up 6 bases and J gave up 16 bases, with 16 bases separating them. CDR3 length: 12 amino acids. CDR3 nucleotides: TGTGCCAGCAGCTACGGGTCGGCCCTACTCCACTTT. Protein product: CASSYGSALLHF.